The 28 T cell receptor beta chains below come from one sample, sequenced in a study of tumor-infiltrating lymphocytes in localized non-small cell lung cancer. Data came from immunoSEQ multiplex PCR; TCRdb stores just in-frame clones and leaves some out. The sample lists a few thousand clones, around 95% occurring once. The sample comprised uninvolved lung tissue not adjacent to the tumor. The receptor set was obtained from a human donor with non-small cell lung cancer.

The chain combines TRBV11-2 with TRBJ2-5; D gene uncertain. Germline loops: CDR1 SGHAT, CDR2 FQNNGV. The CDR3 contains 13 residues. Between the trimmed V and J ends, which lost 5 bases and 2 bases, there was a span of 9 bases. CDR3 nucleotides: TGTGCCAGCAGCCTAATAGGTCAAGAGACCCAGTACTTC. Protein: CASSLIGQETQYF. Full variable domain (outside the CDR3, taken from reference TRBV11-2 and TRBJ2-5): EAGVAQSPRYKIIEKRQSVAFWCNPISGHATLYWYQQILGQGPKLLIQFQNNGVVDDSQLPKDRFSAERLKGVDSTLKIQPAKLEDSAVYLCASSLIGQETQYFGPGTRLLVL.

The CDR3 reads CASSVGDGDSSYEQYF. The DNA for the CDR3 is TGTGCCAGCAGCGTAGGGGATGGAGACAGCTCCTACGAGCAGTACTTC. The gene calls are TRBV9 and TRBJ2-7, with a possible D match to TRBD1 (5 bases). Germline CDR1 is SGDLS and CDR2 is YYNGEE. V gave up 0 bases and J gave up 0 bases, with 13 bases separating them. This CDR3 is built from 16 residues.

The rearrangement joins TRBV2 to TRBJ1-2; D perhaps matches TRBD1 (6 bases). The CDR3 covers 14 residues. V shed 10 bases and J shed 0 bases, with 15 bases lying between them. Germline values: CDR1 SNHLY, CDR2 FYNNEI. The CDR3 sequence: CATRRDKANYGYTF. CDR3 DNA: TGTGCCACCAGGCGGGACAAAGCTAACTATGGCTACACCTTC.

This chain joins TRBV6-5 and TRBJ2-2, with a possible D match to TRBD2 (5 bases). Germline V lookup: CDR1 MNHEY, CDR2 SVGAGI. The CDR3 has 16 amino acids. Trimming shortened V by 0 bases and J by 0 bases, and 8 bases separated the two germline ends. The CDR3 here is CASSYSGGPNTGELFF. The CDR3 DNA reads as TGTGCCAGCAGTTACTCAGGAGGCCCGAACACCGGGGAGCTGTTTTTT.

The chain has TRBV19 and TRBJ1-2; D is undetermined. The ends were cut back, 6 bases at V and 7 bases at J, with 15 bases in the middle. This CDR3 has 13 amino acids. From germline, CDR1 is LNHDA and CDR2 SQIVND (reference sequence). The CDR3 protein is CASRSEGVGGYTF. The DNA of the CDR3 is TGTGCCAGTAGGAGCGAGGGCGTGGGTGGCTACACCTTC.

This rearrangement joins TRBV9 to TRBJ1-2; D may be TRBD1 (6 bases). Trimming removed 2 bases from V and 5 bases from J, with 16 bases in between. The CDR3 totals 15 residues. Germline V gene sequence: CDR1 SGDLS, CDR2 YYNGEE. The DNA for the CDR3 is TGTGCCAGCAGCGTTAATTCAGGGGCAAAATATGGCTACACCTTC. It codes for CASSVNSGAKYGYTF.

The V and J genes are TRBV5-5 and TRBJ1-2; D is ambiguous. With 2 bases removed from V and 2 bases from J, the gap between germline ends came to 7 bases. Germline V lookup: CDR1 SGHKS, CDR2 YYEKEE (reference sequence). The CDR3 covers 13 residues. This CDR3 is CASSFGANYGYTF. In nucleotides, the CDR3 is TGTGCCAGCAGCTTCGGCGCGAACTATGGCTACACCTTC.

DNA for the CDR3: TGTGCCAGCAGTTTACCTCAGGCCGAGGAAGCTTTCTTT. Translating gives CASSLPQAEEAFF. The rearrangement joins TRBV28 to TRBJ1-1; no clear D gene. This CDR3 contains 13 residues. The V end was cut by 2 bases, the J end by 8 bases, with 12 bases between. Germline V gene sequence: CDR1 MDHEN, CDR2 SYDVKM.

V gene TRBV29-1 combines with J gene TRBJ1-1, with 7 bases matching TRBD1. Germline CDR1 SQVTM, CDR2 ANQGSEA. The CDR3 length is 16 residues. J was trimmed by 1 base and V by 4 bases; bases with no gene match: 12. The CDR3 loop reads CSVGVRDREPNTEAFF. The CDR3 nucleotides read TGCAGCGTTGGAGTCAGAGACAGGGAACCGAACACTGAAGCTTTCTTT.

V and J are TRBV12-5 and TRBJ2-1, with D possibly TRBD2 on 7 matching bases. CDR1 is LGHNT and CDR2 is FRNRAP in the germline V gene. This CDR3 region has 13 residues. The germline V and J ends were trimmed by 7 bases and 12 bases, with 19 bases remaining between them. The CDR3 coding sequence is TGTGCTAGTGCCGAGGGGGGGGCCCTATCGCAGTTCTTC. Translating gives CASAEGGALSQFF.

The chain is built from TRBV4-2 and TRBJ1-2; D is unresolved. Trimming left V 0 bases short and J 5 bases short, with 13 bases between. Germline assignment: CDR1 LGHNA and CDR2 YNFKEQ. The CDR3 has 15 amino acids. The CDR3 DNA follows: TGTGCCAGCAGCCAAGATTTTGGGCCGAGATATGGCTACACCTTC. It translates to CASSQDFGPRYGYTF.

The chain uses TRBV9 and TRBJ2-2, with a possible D match to TRBD1 (6 bases). The V end was cut by 2 bases, the J end by 2 bases, with 10 bases between. There are 15 residues in the CDR3. The germline CDR1 and CDR2 sequences are SGDLS and YYNGEE. CDR3 region: CASSVRTANTGELFF. In nucleotides, the CDR3 is TGTGCCAGCAGCGTCCGGACAGCCAACACCGGGGAGCTGTTTTTT.

The chain combines TRBV11-3 with TRBJ2-3, with TRBD2 matching over 10 bases. From germline, CDR1 is SGHNT and CDR2 YENEEA. V lost 2 bases and J lost 0; bases outside the gene matches: 8. This CDR3 is 18 amino acids long. CDR3 amino acids: CASSLSAGGPGSTDTQYF. The CDR3 DNA reads as TGTGCCAGCAGCTTATCAGCGGGAGGGCCGGGGAGCACAGATACGCAGTATTTT.

This sequence joins TRBV5-6 and TRBJ2-2; TRBD1 matches at 9 bases. CDR1 is SGHDT and CDR2 is YYEEEE in the germline V gene. V dropped 5 bases and J dropped 6; count of bases not matched to a gene: 5. This CDR3 comprises 14 residues. CDR3 in amino acids: CASRGQGTPGELFF. The CDR3 DNA reads TGTGCCAGCAGGGGACAGGGAACCCCCGGGGAGCTGTTTTTT.

The chain links TRBV12-5 to TRBJ2-3; TRBD1 is a possible D gene (5 bases). V was clipped by 0 bases and J by 1 base, with 29 bases between them. Germline values: CDR1 LGHNT, CDR2 FRNRAP. The CDR3 sequence is 22 residues long. As DNA, the CDR3 is TGTGCTAGTGGTTTGGTGTCCGCAACGACCTACTCAGGGTTTGTTGGCACAGATACGCAGTATTTT. Protein: CASGLVSATTYSGFVGTDTQYF. The full variable domain, its missing parts supplied by reference TRBV12-5 and TRBJ2-3, is DARVTQTPRHKVTEMGQEVTMRCQPILGHNTVFWYRQTMMQGLELLAYFRNRAPLDDSGMPKDRFSAEMPDATLATLKIQPSEPRDSAVYFCASGLVSATTYSGFVGTDTQYFGPGTRLTVL.

The J gene is TRBJ1-2, the V gene TRBV30; D possibly corresponds to TRBD1 (5 bases). The V gene lost 2 bases and the J gene lost 4 bases, with 17 bases spanning the gap. The CDR3 has 15 residues. Per germline, CDR1 GTSNPN and CDR2 SVGIG (reference sequence). The CDR3 DNA follows: TGTGCCTGGAGTAAAGGGGAGCCATCTATCTATGGCTACACCTTC. As protein: CAWSKGEPSIYGYTF.

V is TRBV2 and J is TRBJ2-6; TRBD1 aligns across 7 bases. Germline loops: CDR1 SNHLY, CDR2 FYNNEI. This CDR3 comprises 16 residues. J lost 1 base, V lost 4 bases, and 4 bases had no gene match. In nucleotides, the CDR3 is TGTGCCAGCAGTGCTATGACAGGGTCTGGGGCCAACGTCCTGACTTTC. Amino acids: CASSAMTGSGANVLTF.

This sequence joins TRBV7-6 and TRBJ2-1; 13 bases match TRBD2. The CDR3 is 16 residues long. The V and J ends lost 4 bases and 8 bases, in that order; junction bases with no gene match: 8. Germline V CDR1 and CDR2: SGHVS, FNYEAQ. This CDR3 reads CASSSGLAGVLDEQFF. Written as DNA, the CDR3 is TGTGCCAGCAGCTCAGGACTAGCGGGAGTATTGGATGAGCAGTTCTTC.

The V call is TRBV9, the J call TRBJ2-2; the match to TRBD2 covers 10 bases. The CDR3 extends over 15 amino acids. V was clipped by 3 bases and J by 1 base; unmatched bases: 0. The germline V gene encodes CDR1 SGDLS and CDR2 YYNGEE. In nucleotides, the CDR3 is TGTGCCAGCAGCGGGACTAGCGGGAACACCGGGGAGCTGTTTTTT. Translation gives CASSGTSGNTGELFF.

V and J are TRBV5-6 and TRBJ1-3, with D hard to call. The CDR3 runs 13 residues. V was shortened by 4 bases and J by 4 bases, with 9 bases between the two germline ends. Germline V gene data show CDR1 as SGHDT and CDR2 as YYEEEE. The CDR3 protein is CASSGDTGNTIYF. The CDR3 region has the DNA TGTGCCAGCAGCGGAGACACGGGAAACACCATATATTTT.

CDR3 coding DNA: TGTGCCAGCAGCTTATCGATACGGATCTCCTATAATTCACCCCTCCACTTT. Residues: CASSLSIRISYNSPLHF. The chain couples TRBV7-2 to TRBJ1-6, with D hard to call. The V gene lost 2 bases and the J gene lost 0 bases, with 11 bases spanning the gap. From germline, CDR1 is SGHTA and CDR2 FQGNSA. The CDR3 covers 17 residues. Using reference TRBV7-2 and TRBJ1-6 for the parts outside the CDR3, the full variable domain is GAGVSQSPSNKVTEKGKDVELRCDPISGHTALYWYRQSLGQGLEFLIYFQGNSAPDKSGLPSDRFSAERTGGSVSTLTIQRTQQEDSAVYLCASSLSIRISYNSPLHFGNGTRLTVT.

V gene TRBV10-2 combines with J gene TRBJ2-1; D gene unclear. V was trimmed by 6 bases and J by 6 bases, leaving 9 bases between them. The CDR3 consists of 12 residues. Germline V gene data show CDR1 as WSHSY and CDR2 as SAAADI. CDR3 DNA: TGCGCCAGCAGCCAGGACCTCAATGAGCAGTTCTTC. Residues: CASSQDLNEQFF.

This sequence joins TRBV9 and TRBJ2-1, with 14 bases lining up with TRBD2. Per the germline V gene, CDR1 is SGDLS and CDR2 is YYNGEE. With 3 bases clipped from V and 4 bases from J, the junction kept 3 bases outside the gene matches. The CDR3 sequence is 16 residues long. The CDR3 sequence is CASSAGTSGGYNEQFF. Here the CDR3 DNA reads TGTGCCAGCAGCGCCGGGACTAGCGGGGGATACAATGAGCAGTTCTTC. Variable domain in full (rest from reference TRBV9 and TRBJ2-1): DSGVTQTPKHLITATGQRVTLRCSPRSGDLSVYWYQQSLDQGLQFLIQYYNGEERAKGNILERFSAQQFPDLHSELNLSSLELGDSALYFCASSAGTSGGYNEQFFGPGTRLTVL.

This clone was observed once. V gene TRBV19 combines with J gene TRBJ2-6, with D tentatively TRBD1 (5 bases). Trimming took 1 base from V and 0 from J, leaving 7 bases between them. The CDR3 loop spans 16 amino acids. Looked up from germline, CDR1 is LNHDA and CDR2 is SQIVND (reference sequence). CDR3 loop: CASSIGGHSGANVLTF. The CDR3 nucleotides read TGTGCCAGTAGTATAGGCGGACACTCTGGGGCCAACGTCCTGACTTTC.

The gene calls are TRBV2 and TRBJ2-7, with a tentative D call TRBD1 (5 bases). Germline V gene lookup returns CDR1 SNHLY and CDR2 FYNNEI. Trimming removed 6 bases from V and 3 bases from J, with 12 bases in between. This CDR3 region has 13 residues. The CDR3 sequence: CASRAQEIYEQYF. For the CDR3, the DNA is TGTGCCAGCAGAGCACAGGAAATCTACGAGCAGTACTTC.

This rearrangement joins TRBV7-2 to TRBJ1-5; possible D gene TRBD1, 5 bases. CDR3 length equals 13 residues. V was trimmed by 4 bases and J by 5 bases, leaving 9 bases between them. In germline, CDR1 is SGHTA, CDR2 FQGNSA. CDR3 protein: CASSSSRDQPQHF. DNA of the CDR3: TGTGCCAGCAGCTCCTCCAGGGATCAGCCCCAGCATTTT.

V and J are TRBV6-5 and TRBJ1-2; D unresolved. Looked up from germline, CDR1 is MNHEY and CDR2 is SVGAGI. The CDR3 is 13 residues long. V was pared by 2 bases and J by 8 bases, with 12 bases between. The CDR3 is CASSYGSHEGYTF. In DNA, the CDR3 is TGTGCCAGCAGTTACGGGTCCCACGAGGGCTACACCTTC.

The rearrangement links TRBV9 to TRBJ2-2, with 8 bases aligning to TRBD1. Germline V gene lookup returns CDR1 SGDLS and CDR2 YYNGEE. V shed 4 bases, J shed 5 bases, and the junction held 10 bases outside the gene matches. The CDR3 consists of 16 residues. This CDR3 reads CASSITGGSLTGELFF. DNA for the CDR3: TGTGCCAGCAGCATCACAGGGGGGTCGCTAACCGGGGAGCTGTTTTTT.